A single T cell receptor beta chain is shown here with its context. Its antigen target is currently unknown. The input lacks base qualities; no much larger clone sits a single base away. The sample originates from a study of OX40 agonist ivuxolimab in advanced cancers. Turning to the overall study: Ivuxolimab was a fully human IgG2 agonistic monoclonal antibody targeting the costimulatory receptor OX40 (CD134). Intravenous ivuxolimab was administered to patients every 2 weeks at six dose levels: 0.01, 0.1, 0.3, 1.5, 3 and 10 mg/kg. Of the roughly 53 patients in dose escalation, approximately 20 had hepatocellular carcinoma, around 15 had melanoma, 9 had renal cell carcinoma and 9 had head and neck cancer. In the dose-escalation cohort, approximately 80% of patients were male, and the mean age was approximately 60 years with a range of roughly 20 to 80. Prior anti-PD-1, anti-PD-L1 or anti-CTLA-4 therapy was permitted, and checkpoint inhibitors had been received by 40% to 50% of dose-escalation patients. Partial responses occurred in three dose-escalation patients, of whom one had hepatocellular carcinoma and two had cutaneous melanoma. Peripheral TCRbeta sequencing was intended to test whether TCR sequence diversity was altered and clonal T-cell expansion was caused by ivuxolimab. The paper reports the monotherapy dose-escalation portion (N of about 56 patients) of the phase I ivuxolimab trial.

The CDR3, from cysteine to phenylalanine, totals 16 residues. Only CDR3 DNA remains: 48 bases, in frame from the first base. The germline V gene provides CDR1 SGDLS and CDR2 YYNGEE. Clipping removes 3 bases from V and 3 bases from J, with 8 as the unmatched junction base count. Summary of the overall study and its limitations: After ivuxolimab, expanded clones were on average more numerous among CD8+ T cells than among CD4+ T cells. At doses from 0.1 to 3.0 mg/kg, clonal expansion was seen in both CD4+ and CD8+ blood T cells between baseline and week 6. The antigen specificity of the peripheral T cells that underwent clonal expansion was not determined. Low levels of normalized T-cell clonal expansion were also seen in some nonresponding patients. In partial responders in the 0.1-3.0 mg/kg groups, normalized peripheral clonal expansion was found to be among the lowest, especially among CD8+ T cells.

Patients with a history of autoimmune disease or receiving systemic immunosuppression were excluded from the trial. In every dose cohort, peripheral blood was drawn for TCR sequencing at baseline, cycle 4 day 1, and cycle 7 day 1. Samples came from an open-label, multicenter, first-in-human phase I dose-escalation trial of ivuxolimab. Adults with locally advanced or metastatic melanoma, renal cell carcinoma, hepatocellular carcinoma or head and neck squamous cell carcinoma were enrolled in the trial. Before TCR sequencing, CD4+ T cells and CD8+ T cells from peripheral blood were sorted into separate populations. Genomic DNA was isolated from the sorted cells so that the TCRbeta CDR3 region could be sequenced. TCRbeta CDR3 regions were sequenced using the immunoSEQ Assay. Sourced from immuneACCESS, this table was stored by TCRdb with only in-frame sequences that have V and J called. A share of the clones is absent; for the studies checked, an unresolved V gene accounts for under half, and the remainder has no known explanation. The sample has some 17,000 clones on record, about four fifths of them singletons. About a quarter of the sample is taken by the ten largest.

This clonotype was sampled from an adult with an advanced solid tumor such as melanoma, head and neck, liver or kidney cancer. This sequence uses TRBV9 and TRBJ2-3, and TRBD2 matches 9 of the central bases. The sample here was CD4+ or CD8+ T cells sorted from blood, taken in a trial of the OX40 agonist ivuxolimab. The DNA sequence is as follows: TGTGCCAGCAGCGAGACCGGCAGCGGGAGGACAGATACGCAGTATTTT. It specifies CASSETGSGRTDTQYF. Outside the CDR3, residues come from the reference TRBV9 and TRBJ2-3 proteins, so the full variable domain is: DSGVTQTPKHLITATGQRVTLRCSPRSGDLSVYWYQQSLDQGLQFLIQYYNGEERAKGNILERFSAQQFPDLHSELNLSSLELGDSALYFCASSETGSGRTDTQYFGPGTRLTVL.